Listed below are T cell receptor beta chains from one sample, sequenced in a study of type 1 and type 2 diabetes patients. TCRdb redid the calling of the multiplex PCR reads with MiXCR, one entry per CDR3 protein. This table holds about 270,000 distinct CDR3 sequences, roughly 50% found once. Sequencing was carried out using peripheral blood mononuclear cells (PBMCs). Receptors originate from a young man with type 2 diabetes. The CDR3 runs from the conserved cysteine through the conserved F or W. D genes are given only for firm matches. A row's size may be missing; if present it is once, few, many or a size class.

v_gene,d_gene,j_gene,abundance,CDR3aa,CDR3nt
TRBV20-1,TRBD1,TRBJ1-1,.,CSTETGFDTEAFF,TGCAGTACTGAGACAGGGTTCGACACTGAAGCTTTCTTT
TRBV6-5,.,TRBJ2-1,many,CASRPPGLAPSNEQFF,TGTGCCAGCAGGCCCCCCGGGCTAGCCCCTAGTAATGAGCAGTTCTTC
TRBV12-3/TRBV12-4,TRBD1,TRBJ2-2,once,CASSFQNAGGVNTGELFF,TGTGCCAGCAGTTTTCAAAACGCAGGGGGTGTCAACACCGGGGAGCTGTTTTTT
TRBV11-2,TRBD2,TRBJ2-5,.,CASSLASGLAGGQETQYF,TGTGCCAGCAGCTTAGCTTCCGGACTAGCGGGAGGGCAAGAGACCCAGTACTTC
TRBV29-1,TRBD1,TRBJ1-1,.,CSGGTGINTEAFF,TGCAGCGGTGGGACAGGGATTAACACTGAAGCTTTCTTT
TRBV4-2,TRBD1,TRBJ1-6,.,CASSQSGQVPGSPLHF,TGTGCCAGCAGCCAATCCGGACAGGTTCCTGGATCACCCCTCCACTTT
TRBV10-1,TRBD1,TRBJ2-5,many,CASRQGAETQYF,TGCGCCAGCCGACAGGGTGCAGAGACCCAGTACTTC
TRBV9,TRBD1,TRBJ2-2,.,CASSATGQGTPGELLF,TGTGCCAGCAGCGCGACGGGACAGGGGACCCCCGGGGAGCTGCTTTTT
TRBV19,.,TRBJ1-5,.,CASRSDPSNQPQHF,TGTGCCTCCCGGTCGGATCCTAGCAATCAGCCCCAGCATTTT
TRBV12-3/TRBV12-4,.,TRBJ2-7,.,CASSRSSVDEQYF,TGTGCCAGCAGCCGCTCCTCCGTTGACGAGCAGTACTTC
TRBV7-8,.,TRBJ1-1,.,CASSDPRGAVNTEAFF,TGTGCCAGCAGTGACCCCCGGGGCGCCGTGAACACTGAAGCTTTCTTT
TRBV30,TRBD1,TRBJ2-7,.,CAWSTGQGAYEQYF,TGTGCCTGGAGTACGGGACAGGGGGCTTACGAGCAGTACTTC
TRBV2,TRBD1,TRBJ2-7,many,CASSQDRGYEQYF,TGTGCCAGCAGTCAGGACAGGGGCTACGAGCAGTACTTC
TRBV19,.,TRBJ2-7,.,CASGPSIFYEQYF,TGTGCCAGTGGTCCTAGCATTTTCTACGAGCAGTACTTC
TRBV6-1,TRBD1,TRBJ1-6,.,CASSEREGAYRLSNSPLHF,TGTGCCAGCAGTGAAAGGGAGGGGGCTTATCGTCTGTCTAATTCACCCCTCCACTTT
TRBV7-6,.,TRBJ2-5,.,CASSSPRGSYLETQYF,TGTGCCAGCAGCTCCCCAAGGGGCAGCTACCTAGAGACCCAGTACTTC
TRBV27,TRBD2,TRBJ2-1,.,CASSSREGRYNEQFF,TGTGCCAGCAGTTCGCGGGAGGGCCGGTACAATGAGCAGTTCTTC
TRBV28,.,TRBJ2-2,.,CASSLPLAPNTGELFF,TGTGCCAGCAGCCTTCCACTCGCTCCCAACACCGGGGAGCTGTTTTTT
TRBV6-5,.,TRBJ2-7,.,CASRGLSSYEQYF,TGTGCCAGCAGAGGACTGAGCTCCTACGAGCAGTACTTC
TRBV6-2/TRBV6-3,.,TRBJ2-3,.,CASTWSGYTDTQYF,TGTGCCAGCACCTGGTCGGGGTACACAGATACGCAGTATTTT
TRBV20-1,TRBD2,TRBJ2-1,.,CSAPPQRGAHNEQFF,TGCAGTGCACCCCCTCAGCGGGGGGCCCACAATGAGCAGTTCTTC
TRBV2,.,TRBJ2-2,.,CATTPTLPTGELFF,TGTGCCACCACCCCCACCCTACCCACCGGGGAGCTGTTTTTT
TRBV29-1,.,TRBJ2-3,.,CSVEDGGVEDTQYF,TGCAGCGTTGAAGATGGCGGGGTGGAAGATACGCAGTATTTT
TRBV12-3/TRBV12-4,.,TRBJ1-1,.,CASSFNGEAFF,TGTGCCAGCAGTTTTAACGGTGAAGCTTTCTTT
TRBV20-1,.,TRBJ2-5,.,CSVRQKETQYF,TGCAGTGTGAGACAGAAAGAGACCCAGTACTTC
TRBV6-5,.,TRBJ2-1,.,CASSYFGHEQFF,TGTGCCAGCAGTTACTTTGGGCATGAGCAGTTCTTC
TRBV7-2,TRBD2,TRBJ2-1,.,CASSLVASGYNEQFF,TGTGCCAGCAGCTTAGTGGCTAGCGGATACAATGAGCAGTTCTTC
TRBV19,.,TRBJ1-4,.,CASSPFEPGDEKLFF,TGTGCCAGTAGCCCCTTCGAGCCAGGAGATGAAAAACTGTTTTTT
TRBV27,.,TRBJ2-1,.,CASSLAMSDEQFF,TGTGCCAGCAGTTTAGCCATGTCCGATGAGCAGTTCTTC
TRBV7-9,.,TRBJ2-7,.,CASSSPTGPQQYF,TGTGCCAGCAGCTCACCGACAGGTCCCCAGCAGTACTTC
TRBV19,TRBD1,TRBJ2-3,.,CASSGGPAGGFTDTQYF,TGTGCCAGTAGTGGGGGCCCGGCAGGGGGCTTTACAGATACGCAGTATTTT
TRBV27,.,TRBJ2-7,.,CASSLTVEYEQYF,TGTGCCAGCAGTTTAACGGTAGAATACGAGCAGTACTTC
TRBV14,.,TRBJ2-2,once,CASRGPTGELFF,TGCGCCAGCAGAGGCCCCACCGGGGAGCTGTTTTTT
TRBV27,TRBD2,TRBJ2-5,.,CASSLLAGEVETQYF,TGTGCCAGCAGTTTACTAGCGGGAGAGGTGGAGACCCAGTACTTC
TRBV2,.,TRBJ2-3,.,CASSEGRSLTDTQYF,TGTGCCAGCAGTGAGGGACGGTCTCTCACAGATACGCAGTATTTT
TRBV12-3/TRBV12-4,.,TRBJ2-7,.,CASIQGGDSYEQYF,TGTGCCAGCATCCAAGGGGGGGATTCCTACGAGCAGTACTTC
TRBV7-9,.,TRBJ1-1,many,CASSSSQGNTEAFF,TGTGCCAGCAGCTCCTCACAGGGGAACACTGAAGCTTTCTTT
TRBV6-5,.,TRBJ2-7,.,CASSFGGAYEQYF,TGTGCCAGCAGCTTTGGAGGGGCCTACGAGCAGTACTTC
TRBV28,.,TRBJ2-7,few,CASSLWQGNSYEQYF,TGTGCCAGCAGTTTATGGCAGGGGAACTCCTACGAGCAGTACTTC
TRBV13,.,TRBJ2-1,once,CASSVAQDSVQFF,TGTGCCAGCAGCGTAGCACAGGACTCTGTCCAGTTCTTC
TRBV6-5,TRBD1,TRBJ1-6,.,CASSTGGRTDNSPLHF,TGTGCCAGCAGTACAGGGGGGAGGACCGATAATTCACCCCTCCACTTT
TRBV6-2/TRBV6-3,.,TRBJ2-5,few,CASTSRWGGHIKETQYF,TGTGCCAGCACCTCCAGGTGGGGGGGCCATATTAAGGAGACCCAGTACTTC